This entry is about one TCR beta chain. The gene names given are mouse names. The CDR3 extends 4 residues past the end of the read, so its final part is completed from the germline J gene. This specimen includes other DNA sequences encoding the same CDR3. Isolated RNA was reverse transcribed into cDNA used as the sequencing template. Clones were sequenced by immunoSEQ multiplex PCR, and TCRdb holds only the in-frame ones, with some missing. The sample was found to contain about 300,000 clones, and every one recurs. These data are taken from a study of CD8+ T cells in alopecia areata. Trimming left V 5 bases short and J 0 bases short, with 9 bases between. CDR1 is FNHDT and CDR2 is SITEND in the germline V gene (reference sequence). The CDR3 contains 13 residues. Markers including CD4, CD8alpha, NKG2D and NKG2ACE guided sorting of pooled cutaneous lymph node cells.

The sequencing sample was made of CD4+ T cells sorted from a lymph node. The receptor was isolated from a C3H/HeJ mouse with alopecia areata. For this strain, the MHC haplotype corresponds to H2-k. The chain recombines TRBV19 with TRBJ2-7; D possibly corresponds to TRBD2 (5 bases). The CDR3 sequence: CASSPGSSYEQYF. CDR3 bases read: TGTGCCAGCAGCCCTGGGAGCTCCTAT. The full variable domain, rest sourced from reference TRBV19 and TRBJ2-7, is GGIITQTPKFLIGQEGQKLTLKCQQNFNHDTMYWYRQDSGKGLRLIYYSITENDLQKGDLSEGYDASREKKSSFSLTVTSAQKNEMAVFLCASSPGSSYEQYFGPGTRLTVL.